This TCR beta chain was sequenced in a study of OX40 agonist ivuxolimab in advanced cancers. The overall study: Patients were infused with ivuxolimab every 2 weeks at 0.01 to 10 mg/kg. Study-level results: At 0.1 to 3.0 mg/kg, CD4+ and CD8+ blood T cells expanded clonally by week 6. Also present in some nonresponders was a low level of normalized T-cell clonal expansion.

V lost 0 bases and J lost 3; bases outside the gene matches: 2. The CDR3 sequence is 14 residues long. Germline CDR1 reads LNHNV; CDR2 reads YYDKDF (reference sequence). Produced via immunoSEQ multiplex PCR; TCRdb's table is partial and in-frame only. The repertoire holds tens of thousands of clones, over 70% seen once, with about 5% in the top ten. About this clone itself: As yet, its antigen is unknown.

V gene TRBV15 combines with J gene TRBJ2-7, with TRBD1 matching over 7 bases. The sample here was CD4+ or CD8+ T cells sorted from blood, taken in a trial of the OX40 agonist ivuxolimab. The sequence was obtained from an adult with an advanced solid tumor such as melanoma, head and neck, liver or kidney cancer. The CDR3 DNA reads as TGTGCCACCAGCAGAGATAGGGACAGCTACGAGCAGTACTTC. Translation gives CATSRDRDSYEQYF.